The 16 T cell receptor beta chains below come from one sample, sequenced in a study of vaccination and CD4 T cells after COVID-19. Sequencing of the DNA from cultured CD4+ T cells was carried out with the Oncomine TCR Beta short-read assay. TCRdb fed the PCR reads into MiXCR, producing one record per CDR3 protein. The table has about 22,000 distinct CDR3 sequences, 32% seen once. Time point specified: late sampling 161 to 241 days after vaccination in three convalescent patients. Treatment in this sample: approximately 9-day PBMC culture with coronavirus spike peptide pools or control peptides (ViraFEST assay). Their target antigens are unknown. This sample comprised CD4+ T cells from blood, cultured in vitro, obtained about 7 months after SARS-CoV-2 vaccination. Source of these receptors: a human donor who had recovered from COVID-19.

This clonotype turned up a few times. The J gene is TRBJ1-2, the V gene TRBV19; 7 nucleotides align to TRBD1. V was clipped by 7 bases and J by 1 base; unmatched bases: 9. This CDR3 has 15 amino acids. Germline CDR1 and CDR2: LNHDA and SQIVND (reference sequence). The CDR3 loop reads CASTKGGSGNYGYTF. CDR3 nucleotides: TGTGCCAGTACCAAAGGGGGCTCGGGTAACTATGGCTACACCTTC.

The rearrangement links TRBV7-8 to TRBJ2-3, with 7 bases fitting TRBD1. Germline CDR1 and CDR2: SGHVS and FQNEAQ. Trimming at V came to 3 bases and at J to 2 bases, leaving 2 bases not matched to a gene. The CDR3 contains 14 residues. The DNA of the CDR3 is TGTGCCAGCAGCTTGGACAGGTTCACAGATACGCAGTATTTT. Protein product: CASSLDRFTDTQYF.

This clonotype has just one count. The gene calls are TRBV27 and TRBJ2-3, with a possible D match to TRBD2 (6 bases). The CDR3 runs to 14 residues. V lost 5 bases, J lost 4 bases, and 13 bases lay in between. The germline V gene has CDR1 MNHEY and CDR2 SMNVEV (reference sequence). CDR3 in DNA: TGTGCCAGCAGTATGGGGACTCCACCAGATACGCAGTATTTT. Its translation is CASSMGTPPDTQYF.

The chain has TRBV11-2 and TRBJ1-2; 9 nucleotides align to TRBD1. Germline assignment: CDR1 SGHAT and CDR2 FQNNGV. V trimming: 0 bases; J trimming: 4 bases; junction bases outside the gene matches: 6. CDR3 size: 16 residues. CDR3 region: CASSLDSGTGIYGYTF. The CDR3 nucleotides read TGTGCCAGCAGCTTAGACTCCGGGACAGGGATCTATGGCTACACCTTC.

The chain employs TRBV7-3 and TRBJ2-5; 8 bases align to TRBD1. This CDR3 is built from 13 residues. Germline loops: CDR1 SGHTA, CDR2 FQGTGA. The ends lost 4 bases at V and 7 bases at J; junction bases unmatched: 5. The CDR3 nucleotides read TGTGCCAGCAGCTCAGGGGGCGACGCGACCCAGTACTTC. This sequence encodes CASSSGGDATQYF.

This clonotype was recorded a few times. The gene calls are TRBV7-9 and TRBJ1-2; D gene uncertain. Germline loops: CDR1 SEHNR, CDR2 FQNEAQ (reference sequence). CDR3 length equals 11 residues. V gave up 1 base and J gave up 3 bases, with 0 bases separating them. CDR3 amino acids: CASSLDYGYTF. The DNA of the CDR3 is TGTGCCAGCAGCTTAGACTATGGCTACACCTTC.

This clonotype has just a few counts. V usage is TRBV5-8 and J usage is TRBJ2-7, with D perhaps being TRBD1 or TRBD2 (5 bases each). Germline V gives CDR1 SGHTS, CDR2 YDEGEE. CDR3 length equals 14 residues. Trimming shortened V by 4 bases and J by 5 bases, and 16 bases separated the two germline ends. For the CDR3, the DNA is TGTGCCAGCAGCGTAAGGGACCTAGGGAACGAGCAGTACTTC. Amino acids: CASSVRDLGNEQYF.

DNA for the CDR3: TGTGCCAGCAGCAGGAGTGGGGGAACCGATAATTCACCCCTCCACTTT. It codes for CASSRSGGTDNSPLHF. The chain uses TRBV5-4 and TRBJ1-6; a weak D match, TRBD1 (5 bases). Deletions cut 4 bases from V and 5 bases from J, with 16 bases between. CDR1 is SGHNT, CDR2 YYREEE, per germline (reference sequence). CDR3 length equals 16 residues.

This clonotype was detected only a few times. The junction shows a germline mismatch at one end, possibly a read error. The chain employs TRBV7-7 and TRBJ2-5; 11 bases fit TRBD1. This CDR3 spans 15 amino acids. Germline lookup yields CDR1 SSHAT and CDR2 FNYEAQ (reference sequence). The CDR3 nucleotides read TGTGCTAGCAGTTACGGAGGGACAGGGGGGGAGACCCAGTACTTC. Translation: CASSYGGTGGETQYF. Looking up the rest from reference TRBV7-7 and TRBJ2-5 gives the full variable domain: GAGVSQSPRYKVTKRGQDVTLRCDPISSHATLYWYQQALGQGPEFLTYFNYEAQPDKSGLPSDRFSAERPEGSISTLTIQRTEQRDSAMYRCASSYGGTGGETQYFGPGTRLLVL.

V is TRBV5-4 and J is TRBJ2-5; D gene uncertain. Germline assignment: CDR1 SGHNT and CDR2 YYREEE (reference sequence). V was trimmed by 0 bases and J by 5 bases, leaving 8 bases between them. The CDR3 runs 13 residues. CDR3 region: CASSLAPEETQYF. Here the CDR3 DNA reads TGTGCCAGCAGCTTGGCGCCAGAGGAGACCCAGTACTTC.

The chain combines TRBV6-1 with TRBJ2-3; a possible D gene is TRBD2 (6 bases). The CDR3 contains 15 residues. Germline V gene data show CDR1 as MNHNS and CDR2 as SASEGT. V shed 7 bases and J shed 0 bases, with 14 bases lying between them. The CDR3 loop is CASKFTAGSTDTQYF. CDR3 nucleotides: TGTGCCAGCAAGTTTACCGCGGGAAGCACAGATACGCAGTATTTT.

The chain links TRBV6-1 to TRBJ2-7; 10 positions match TRBD1. The CDR3 spans 13 residues. The V gene's germline CDR1 is MNHNS and CDR2 SASEGT. V was clipped by 6 bases and J by 5 bases; unmatched bases: 4. CDR3 bases: TGTGCCAGCAGCCCCGGGACAGGGGACGAGCAGTACTTC. Protein: CASSPGTGDEQYF.

The V and J genes are TRBV7-2 and TRBJ2-1; D gene uncertain. V lost 2 bases, J lost 0 bases, and 11 bases lay in between. The CDR3 extends over 16 amino acids. Germline V CDR1 and CDR2: SGHTA, FQGNSA. CDR3 DNA sequence: TGTGCCAGCAGCTTAAGCGTCAGCAGCTCCTACAATGAGCAGTTCTTC. It is translated as CASSLSVSSSYNEQFF.

J is TRBJ2-1 and V is TRBV19, with 7 positions matching TRBD1. This CDR3 comprises 14 residues. CDR1 is LNHDA, CDR2 SQIVND, per germline (reference sequence). After removal of 6 bases from V and 8 bases from J, the junction contained 10 bases not matched to a gene. The CDR3 protein is CASSREGAYDEQFF. The CDR3 DNA sequence: TGTGCCAGTAGCCGCGAGGGGGCGTACGATGAGCAGTTCTTC.

This sequence joins TRBV20-1 and TRBJ1-2; tentatively, D is TRBD1 (6 bases). This CDR3 comprises 16 residues. Germline V gene sequence: CDR1 DFQATT, CDR2 SNEGSKA (reference sequence). The V end was cut by 0 bases, the J end by 3 bases, with 17 bases between. This CDR3 reads CSARDPVRGGDYGYTF. The CDR3 DNA reads TGCAGTGCTAGAGATCCGGTCAGGGGAGGGGACTATGGCTACACCTTC.

The V call is TRBV20-1, the J call TRBJ2-7; 14 bases agree with TRBD2. Germline V lookup: CDR1 DFQATT, CDR2 SNEGSKA (reference sequence). V trimming: 5 bases; J trimming: 9 bases; junction bases outside the gene matches: 6. The CDR3 has 13 amino acids. The CDR3: CSAGTSGGLWQYF. CDR3 sequence (DNA): TGCAGTGCTGGGACTAGCGGGGGATTGTGGCAGTACTTC.